These T cell receptor beta chains were read from a single sample in a study of T cell responses to AZD1222 COVID-19 vaccine. Here immunoSEQ multiplex PCR was the method, and the copy in TCRdb shows in-frame clones only, minus some. This sample yields roughly 200,000 clones, of which approximately 93% are seen a single time; about 3.5% belongs to the top ten. This material consisted of peripheral blood, taken 28 days after the second AZD1222 dose. The receptor source for this set is an adult who received the AZD1222 COVID-19 vaccine. The conserved cysteine and the conserved F or W are not part of the CDR3 here. Clone size is shown for a subset of rows, as once, few, many or a class of expanded clone.

len,v_gene,abundance,CDR3aa
12,TRBV28,.,ASTAGRGSYEQY
13,TRBV7-2,.,ASSFTSGVVETQY
12,TRBV6-2/TRBV6-3,.,ASSYGREGRWQY
12,TRBV4-3,.,ATHRGGQCQEQY
14,TRBV6-6,.,ASNSPRGDSYNEQF
11,TRBV29-1,.,SVVRGTKPEAF
9,TRBV7-9,.,ASSLWDGYT
14,TRBV5-5,.,ASSIYDRGASYEQY
10,TRBV28,.,ASSPPKGGYT
13,TRBV18,.,ASSPGSGSPDTQY
12,TRBV15,.,ATTDRARQETQY
13,TRBV2,.,ASTGDRGTNTEAF
14,TRBV21-1,once,ASSCKTSGSCYEQY
15,TRBV18,.,ASSPPGQRAKNTEAF
10,TRBV19,.,ASSPRNTEAF
13,TRBV7-2,.,ASSPGVGSSYEQY
13,TRBV15,.,ATSSRLAQSGEQF
8,TRBV28,.,AAHRDGYT
15,TRBV5-4,.,ASSLPPSGRVADTQY
15,TRBV12-5,.,ASGLPGLSSGANVLT
16,TRBV28,.,ASSKDGPLGTDKNIQY
12,TRBV2,.,ASRLRQGNTEAF
11,TRBV5-1,.,ASSAPSTDTQY
15,TRBV7-2,.,ASSLQGVRGPRETQY
11,TRBV28,.,ASTGEGQETQY
10,TRBV3-1/TRBV3-2,.,ASSPGNTEAF
9,TRBV27,.,ASSFPPGQY
12,TRBV6-1,.,ASSERGAGQPQH
14,TRBV5-1,.,ASSLLGGGTHNEQF
12,TRBV7-9,.,ASSLKRTSGRGF
11,TRBV11-2,.,ASSLGGSYEQY
15,TRBV2,.,ASSEWSPGGGDYEQY
8,TRBV29-1,once,SVGGDGYT
12,TRBV24-1,.,ATSDRSTGQPQH
18,TRBV2,.,ASSEDRGKILAGRTDEAF
8,TRBV29-1,.,SVVDNEQF
11,TRBV7-8,once,ASSLAPVDEQY
11,TRBV12-3/TRBV12-4,.,ASSLWTARGYT
13,TRBV6-5,.,ASSYSKRSGDGYT
12,TRBV7-3,.,ASSLSGPYNEQF
13,TRBV9,.,ASSPGLAGGETQY
13,TRBV9,.,ASSVSSDSSYEQY
12,TRBV7-2,few,ASKFRGEGETQY
13,TRBV27,medium-sized,ASSSRTGGGYGYT
11,TRBV2,.,ASVAGLTYEQY
12,TRBV4-1,.,ASSQERGTGELF
14,TRBV7-2,.,ASSPEGGLAGYEQY
15,TRBV11-2,.,ASSTIAGGRVTGELF
14,TRBV19,.,ASSIRTGGSSSPLH
12,TRBV30,.,AWSVGTAYTEAF
14,TRBV12-5,.,ASGLVEGARSQPQH
14,TRBV7-8,.,ASSFTGGEVSYEQY
13,TRBV11-1,.,ASSHQYGNGSPLH
12,TRBV28,.,ASSPVTGPTEAF